This T cell receptor (beta chain) originates from a study of control samples from healthy donors and cancer patients. Only in-frame clones appear in the TCRdb table, and some are missing; sequencing was by immunoSEQ multiplex PCR. The table shows approximately 120,000 clones, with approximately 90% occurring only once. Trimming cost V 5 bases and J 6 bases; bases outside gene matches: 6. The CDR3 extends over 16 amino acids. Germline V gives CDR1 LNHDA, CDR2 SQIVND (reference sequence). This clone was found once. The sequenced sample consisted of blood. This receptor was obtained from a human donor in good health. The donor label of this sample is uncertain. The J gene is TRBJ2-1, the V gene TRBV19, with 14 bases fitting TRBD2. The CDR3 sequence is CASSRPGTSGGNEQFF. In DNA form, the CDR3 reads TGTGCCAGTAGTCGTCCGGGGACTAGCGGGGGCAATGAGCAGTTCTTC. Supplemented by reference TRBV19 and TRBJ2-1, the full variable domain reads DGGITQSPKYLFRKEGQNVTLSCEQNLNHDAMYWYRQDPGQGLRLIYYSQIVNDFQKGDIAEGYSVSREKKESFPLTVTSAQKNPTAFYLCASSRPGTSGGNEQFFGPGTRLTVL.